This TCR beta chain was sequenced during a study of blood T cell repertoires in COVID-19 (dated by TCRdb to 2019 to 2021). General notes on the study: The collaborator samples originated in the United States, Italy and Spain and spanned the acute and convalescent phases of COVID-19. The repertoires were released in a freely available public database intended as a resource for research on the immune response to SARS-CoV-2. HLA class I and class II types, where available, came from metadata supplied by the sample provider rather than from assay-based typing. Sample metadata almost always included a de-identified subject ID, COVID-19 status, age in years and sex. Subjects who had been exposed to COVID-19, were actively infected with it, or had recovered from it provided the deeply sampled blood TCRbeta repertoires that made up the dataset. The material from the prospective study consisted of cDNA or gDNA derived from T cells, B-cell-depleted T cells, or PBMCs. The samples were drawn from two sources: the first 160 participants of the ongoing ImmuneRACE study, and 950 to 1,500 subjects contributed by 6 global collaborators. What the work shows at the level of the full study, not this receptor alone: The quantity of clinical and demographic metadata differed by source and by participant and was supplied without curation.

TCRbeta CDR3 regions were amplified from genomic DNA using the immunoSEQ Assay, a bias-controlled multiplex PCR. The study's own analysis went as follows. The number of nucleated cells in each sample was estimated from the amplification of reference gene primers within the assay. To quantify the absolute abundance of each unique TCRbeta CDR3 rearrangement, sequence reads were collapsed and filtered. For each sample, productive Simpson clonality was calculated as the square root of Simpson's diversity index over productive rearrangements. Sourced from immuneACCESS, this table was stored by TCRdb with only in-frame sequences that have V and J called. A share of the clones is absent; for the studies checked, an unresolved V gene accounts for under half, and the remainder has no known explanation. V, J and clone size derive from that table, while D and trimming were established from the DNA sequence. Within this sample are about 40,000 clones, with about 89% of them counted one time only. Clones ranked in the top ten supply 15% to 18% of the sample.

A note on this clone: Its antigen is currently not known. Base qualities are not recorded, but no much larger clone differs from it by a single base.

The collaborating institutions used their own protocols to collect whole blood in K2EDTA tubes. For TCRbeta analysis, collaborators shipped samples as frozen whole blood, isolated PBMCs, or DNA extracted from either of those sample types. V trim: 5 bases; J trim: 4 bases; unmatched bases: 6. There are 14 amino acids in the CDR3, from cysteine to phenylalanine inclusive. CDR3 DNA only is kept here, 42 bases in frame from base 1. Looking up the germline V gene yields CDR1 MNHEY and CDR2 SVGEGT. The sample comprised peripheral blood. The TCR was taken from a woman in her twenties or thirties in a cohort sampled during active COVID-19. The sequence is built from TRBV6-2 or TRBV6-3 and TRBJ2-7, and 9 junction bases match TRBD2. For the CDR3, the sequence is CASSLAGRSYEQYF. The nucleotide sequence is given as TGTGCCAGCAGTCTAGCGGGACGGTCGTACGAGCAGTACTTC.